Described below is a single T cell receptor (beta chain) sequence and its context. The antigen remains undetermined. CDR1 GTSNPN and CDR2 SVGIG come from the germline V gene (reference sequence). The germline V and J ends were trimmed by 0 bases and 1 base, with 12 bases remaining between them. This CDR3 has 15 residues. The sample is drawn from a study of glioma-infiltrating T cells after dendritic cell vaccination. Study-wide background: Dendritic cell vaccination trial patients had either newly diagnosed or recurrent glioblastoma. Findings of the study overall: The cohort had few patients with full blood and tumor sets.

Amplification used 60 V beta primers and 13 J beta primers. Repertoires were generated with immunoSEQ multiplex PCR, while TCRdb's copy carries only in-frame clones and drops some. The sample contains under 100,000 clones, more than 75% of which appear only once. The chain recombines TRBV30 with TRBJ1-1; D is perhaps TRBD1 (5 bases). Sequenced here: blood, sampled before dendritic cell vaccination. The TCR comes from a human donor with glioblastoma. DNA for the CDR3: TGTGCCTGGAGTGTAAGGGGATGGGAGAACACTGAAGCTTTCTTT. Protein: CAWSVRGWENTEAFF. Supplemented by reference TRBV30 and TRBJ1-1, the full variable domain reads SQTIHQWPATLVQPVGSPLSLECTVEGTSNPNLYWYRQAAGRGLQLLFYSVGIGQISSEVPQNLSASRPQDRQFILSSKKLLLSDSGFYLCAWSVRGWENTEAFFGQGTRLTVV.